Sequencing of this TCR beta chain was carried out in a study of identifying expanded T cells in peripheral blood. The study, taken as a whole, reports: Across healthy donors, higher total template counts meant significantly greater roughly 2-week count variance. Over around two and four weeks, about 15 and 19 clones changed, versus 1.2 between replicates.

V was cut by 2 bases and J by 9 bases, with 21 bases left in between. The CDR3 totals 16 residues. CDR1 is SGHRS and CDR2 is YFSETQ in the germline V gene. Measured with immunoSEQ multiplex PCR; TCRdb has only the in-frame clones, and not every one. The data hold under 150,000 clones, with around nine tenths observed a single time. Healthy donors had no documented immune events, such as infections, while sampled. As concerns this clone: The antigen is unknown.

This receptor was taken from a person aged 18 to 70 in good health. The material sequenced was blood. The rearrangement links TRBV5-1 to TRBJ2-1; weak D call: TRBD2 (6 bases). The CDR3 region has the DNA TGCGCCAGCAGCTTTCGGGACTCGAAAGGCGGTGGTGAGCAGTTCTTC. Translating it yields CASSFRDSKGGGEQFF. Full variable domain (outside the CDR3, taken from reference TRBV5-1 and TRBJ2-1): KAGVTQTPRYLIKTRGQQVTLSCSPISGHRSVSWYQQTPGQGLQFLFEYFSETQRNKGNFPGRFSGRQFSNSRSEMNVSTLELGDSALYLCASSFRDSKGGGEQFFGPGTRLTVL.